This T cell receptor (beta chain) is from a study of CD8 T cells in Susac syndrome. Points from the study as a whole: No clonal expansion appeared among CD4+ T cells in Susac patients.

Recently defined diagnostic criteria classed the Susac syndrome patients as definite or probable. Notes on this clonotype: Its antigen is still unknown.

The V and J ends lost 0 bases and 8 bases, in that order; junction bases with no gene match: 6. Looked up from germline, CDR1 is GTSNPN and CDR2 is SVGIG (reference sequence). This CDR3 contains 13 residues. When the RNA was reverse transcribed, random hexamers were used with an input of roughly 0.5 to 1 ug. TCRdb independently ran MiXCR on the immunoSEQ multiplex PCR reads; one entry per CDR3 protein. The repertoire holds 170,000 or so distinct CDR3 sequences, with around 94% as singletons. Input material: CD4+ T cells from PBMCs. This TCR derives from a human donor with Susac syndrome. The chain joins TRBV30 to TRBJ1-2; TRBD1 agrees at 7 bases. CDR3 DNA sequence: TGTGCCTGGAGTGTAGTGGCAGGGGGGGGCTACACCTTC. Amino acid sequence: CAWSVVAGGGYTF. Full variable domain (remainder filled in from reference TRBV30 and TRBJ1-2): SQTIHQWPATLVQPVGSPLSLECTVEGTSNPNLYWYRQAAGRGLQLLFYSVGIGQISSEVPQNLSASRPQDRQFILSSKKLLLSDSGFYLCAWSVVAGGGYTFGSGTRLTVV.